This T cell receptor (beta chain) was profiled in a study of blood T cell repertoires in COVID-19. The overall study: PBMCs, B-cell-depleted T cells, or T cells were the source of the cDNA or gDNA that made up the material.

Source study methods: Scientists estimated how many nucleated cells there were by amplifying reference gene primers. Assay used: immunoSEQ multiplex PCR; TCRdb lists only in-frame clones, some missing. The V and J calls and clone size come from that table; D and trimming were worked out from the DNA. The table records 150,000 or so clones, roughly 79% of them present only once. Losses at the gene ends were 4 bases for V and 2 bases for J; bases not matched to a gene: 6. Germline values: CDR1 SGHKS, CDR2 YYEKEE (reference sequence). The CDR3 is 15 residues long. The sequence came from a human donor with acute or convalescent COVID-19. The donor label of this sample is uncertain. Source material: peripheral blood. The chain has TRBV5-5 and TRBJ2-5; TRBD2 agrees at 9 bases. For the CDR3, the DNA is TGTGCCAGCAGCCCTAGCGGGGCACGACAAGAGACCCAGTACTTC. Encoded protein: CASSPSGARQETQYF.